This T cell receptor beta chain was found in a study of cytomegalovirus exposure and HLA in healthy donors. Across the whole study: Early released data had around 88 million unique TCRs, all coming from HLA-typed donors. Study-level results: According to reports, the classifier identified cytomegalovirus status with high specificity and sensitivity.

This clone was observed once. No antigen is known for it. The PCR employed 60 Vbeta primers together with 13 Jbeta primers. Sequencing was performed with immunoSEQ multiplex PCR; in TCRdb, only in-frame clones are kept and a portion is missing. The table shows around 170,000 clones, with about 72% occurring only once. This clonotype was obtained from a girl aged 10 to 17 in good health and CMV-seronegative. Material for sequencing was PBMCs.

The CDR3 spells CASSLTDRSTDTQYF. The CDR3, as DNA: TGTGCCAGCAGTTTAACGGACAGAAGCACAGATACGCAGTATTTT. The chain couples TRBV27 to TRBJ2-3; TRBD1 is a possible D gene (6 bases). The CDR3 contains 15 residues. From germline, CDR1 is MNHEY and CDR2 SMNVEV (reference sequence). Trimming cost V 2 bases and J 0 bases, with 9 bases left between them.